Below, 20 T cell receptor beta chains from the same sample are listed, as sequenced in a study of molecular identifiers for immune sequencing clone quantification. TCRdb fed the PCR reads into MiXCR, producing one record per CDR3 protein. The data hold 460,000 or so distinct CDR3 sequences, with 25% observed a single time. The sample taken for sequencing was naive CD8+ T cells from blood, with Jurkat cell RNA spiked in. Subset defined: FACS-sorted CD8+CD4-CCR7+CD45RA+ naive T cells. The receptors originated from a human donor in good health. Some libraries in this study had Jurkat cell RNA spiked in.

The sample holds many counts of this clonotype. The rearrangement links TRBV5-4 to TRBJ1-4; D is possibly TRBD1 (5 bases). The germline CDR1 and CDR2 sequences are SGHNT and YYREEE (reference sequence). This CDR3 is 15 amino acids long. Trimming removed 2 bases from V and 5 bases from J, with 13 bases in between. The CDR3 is CASSLTGTGNEKLFF. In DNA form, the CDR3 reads TGTGCCAGCAGCTTAACCGGGACGGGAAATGAAAAACTGTTTTTT.

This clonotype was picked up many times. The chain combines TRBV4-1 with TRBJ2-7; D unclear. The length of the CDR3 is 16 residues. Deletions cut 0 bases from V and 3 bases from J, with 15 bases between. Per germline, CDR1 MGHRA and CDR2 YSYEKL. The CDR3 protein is CASSQDRQAPRYEQYF. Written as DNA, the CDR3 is TGCGCCAGCAGCCAAGATCGGCAGGCGCCCCGCTACGAGCAGTACTTC.

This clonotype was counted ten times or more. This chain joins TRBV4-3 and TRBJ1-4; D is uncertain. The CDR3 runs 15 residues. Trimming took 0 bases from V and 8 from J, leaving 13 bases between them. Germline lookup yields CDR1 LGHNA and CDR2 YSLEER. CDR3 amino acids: CASSQDLRQSEKLFF. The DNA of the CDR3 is TGCGCCAGCAGCCAAGATCTCCGCCAGAGCGAAAAACTGTTTTTT.

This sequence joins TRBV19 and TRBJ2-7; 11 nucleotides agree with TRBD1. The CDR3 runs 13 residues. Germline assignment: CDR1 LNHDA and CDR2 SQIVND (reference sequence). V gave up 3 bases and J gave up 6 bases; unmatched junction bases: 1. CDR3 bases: TGTGCCAGTAGTATGGGACAGGGGGTCGAGCAGTACTTC. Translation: CASSMGQGVEQYF.

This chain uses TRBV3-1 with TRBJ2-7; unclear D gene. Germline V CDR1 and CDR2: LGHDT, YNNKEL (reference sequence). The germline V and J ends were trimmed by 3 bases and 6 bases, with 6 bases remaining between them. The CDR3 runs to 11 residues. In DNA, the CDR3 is TGTGCCAGCAGCCATTCCCCCGAGCAGTACTTC. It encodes CASSHSPEQYF.

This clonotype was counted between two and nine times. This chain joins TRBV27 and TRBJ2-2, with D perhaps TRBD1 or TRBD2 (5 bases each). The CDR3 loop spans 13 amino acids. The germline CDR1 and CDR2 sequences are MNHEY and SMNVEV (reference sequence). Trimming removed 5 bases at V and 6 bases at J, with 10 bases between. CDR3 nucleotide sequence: TGTGCCAGCAGTCCCCGGGGCGCCGGGGAGCTGTTTTTT. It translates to CASSPRGAGELFF.

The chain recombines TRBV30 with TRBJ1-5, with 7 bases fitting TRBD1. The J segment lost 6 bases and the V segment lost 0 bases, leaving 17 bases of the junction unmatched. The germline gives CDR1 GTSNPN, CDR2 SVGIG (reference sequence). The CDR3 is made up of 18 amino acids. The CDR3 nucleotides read TGTGCCTGGAGTGTAAATAGCAGGGGGGGACTTTGGGGTCAGCCCCAGCATTTT. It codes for CAWSVNSRGGLWGQPQHF.

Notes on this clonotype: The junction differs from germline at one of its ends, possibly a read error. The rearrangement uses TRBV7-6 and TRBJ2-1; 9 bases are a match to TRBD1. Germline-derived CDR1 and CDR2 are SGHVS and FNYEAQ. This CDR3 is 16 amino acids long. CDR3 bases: TGTACCAGCAGTCCCCAGGGGACAGGGACCTACAATGAGCAGTTCTTC. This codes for CTSSPQGTGTYNEQFF.

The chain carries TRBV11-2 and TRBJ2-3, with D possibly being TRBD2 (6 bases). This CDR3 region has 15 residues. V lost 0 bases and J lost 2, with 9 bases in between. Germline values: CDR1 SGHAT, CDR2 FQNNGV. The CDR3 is CASSLEDYHTDTQYF. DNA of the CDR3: TGTGCCAGCAGCTTAGAGGACTACCACACAGATACGCAGTATTTT.

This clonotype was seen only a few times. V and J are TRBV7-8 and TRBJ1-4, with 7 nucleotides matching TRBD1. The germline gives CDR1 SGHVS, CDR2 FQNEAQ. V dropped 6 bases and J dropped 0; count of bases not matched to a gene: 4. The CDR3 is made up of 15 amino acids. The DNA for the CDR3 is TGTGCCAGCAGAGCCGGGACAGCAACTAATGAAAAACTGTTTTTT. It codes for CASRAGTATNEKLFF.

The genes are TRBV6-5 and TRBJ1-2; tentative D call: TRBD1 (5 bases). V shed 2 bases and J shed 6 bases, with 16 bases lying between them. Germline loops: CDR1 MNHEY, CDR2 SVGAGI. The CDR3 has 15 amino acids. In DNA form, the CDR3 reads TGTGCCAGCAGTTACATGACAAGGGGCTGGAATGGCTACACCTTC. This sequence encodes CASSYMTRGWNGYTF.

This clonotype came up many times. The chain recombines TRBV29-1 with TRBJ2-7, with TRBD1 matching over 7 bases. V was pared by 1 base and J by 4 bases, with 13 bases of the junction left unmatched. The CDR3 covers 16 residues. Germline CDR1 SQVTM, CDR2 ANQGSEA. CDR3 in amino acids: CSVEGGARGRGYEQYF. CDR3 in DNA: TGCAGCGTTGAAGGGGGTGCTAGGGGCAGGGGGTACGAGCAGTACTTC.

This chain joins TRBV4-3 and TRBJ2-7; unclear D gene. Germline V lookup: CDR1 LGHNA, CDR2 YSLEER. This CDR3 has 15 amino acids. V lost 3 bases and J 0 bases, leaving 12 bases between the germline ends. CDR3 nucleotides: TGCGCCAGCAGCCAGGATCTGGGCGTCTCCTACGAGCAGTACTTC. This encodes CASSQDLGVSYEQYF.

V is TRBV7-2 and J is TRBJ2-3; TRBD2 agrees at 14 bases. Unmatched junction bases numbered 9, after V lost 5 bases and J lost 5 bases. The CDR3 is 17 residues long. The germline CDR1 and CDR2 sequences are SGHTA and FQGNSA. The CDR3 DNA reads TGTGCCAGCAGCAGAAGACTAGCGGGGGGGCCGCTAGATACGCAGTATTTT. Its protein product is CASSRRLAGGPLDTQYF. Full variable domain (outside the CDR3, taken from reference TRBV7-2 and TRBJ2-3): GAGVSQSPSNKVTEKGKDVELRCDPISGHTALYWYRQSLGQGLEFLIYFQGNSAPDKSGLPSDRFSAERTGGSVSTLTIQRTQQEDSAVYLCASSRRLAGGPLDTQYFGPGTRLTVL.

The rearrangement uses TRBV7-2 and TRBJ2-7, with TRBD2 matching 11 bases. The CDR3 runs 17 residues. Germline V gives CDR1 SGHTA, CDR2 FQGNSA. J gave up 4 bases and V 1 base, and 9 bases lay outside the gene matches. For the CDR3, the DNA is TGTGCCAGCAGCTTAGATTTGACTAGCGGGGATTATTACGAGCAGTACTTC. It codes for CASSLDLTSGDYYEQYF.

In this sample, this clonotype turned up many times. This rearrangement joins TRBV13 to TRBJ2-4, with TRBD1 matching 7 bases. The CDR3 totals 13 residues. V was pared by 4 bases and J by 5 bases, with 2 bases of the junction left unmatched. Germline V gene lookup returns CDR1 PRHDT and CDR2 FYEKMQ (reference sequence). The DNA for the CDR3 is TGTGCCAGCAGCTCCGGGACAGAAAACATTCAGTACTTC. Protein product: CASSSGTENIQYF.

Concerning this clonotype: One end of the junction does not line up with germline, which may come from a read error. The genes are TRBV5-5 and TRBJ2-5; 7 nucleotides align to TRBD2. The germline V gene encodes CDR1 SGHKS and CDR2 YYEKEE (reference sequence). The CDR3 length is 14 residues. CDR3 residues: CGSSLEPGGETQYF. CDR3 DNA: TGTGGCAGCAGCTTGGAGCCCGGGGGGGAGACCCAGTACTTC.

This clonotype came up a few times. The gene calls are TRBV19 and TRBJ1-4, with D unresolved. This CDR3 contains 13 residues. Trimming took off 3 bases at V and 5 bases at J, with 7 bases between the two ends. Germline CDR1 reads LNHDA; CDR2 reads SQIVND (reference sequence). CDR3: CASSIQKNEKLFF. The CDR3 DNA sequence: TGTGCCAGTAGTATCCAGAAAAATGAAAAACTGTTTTTT.

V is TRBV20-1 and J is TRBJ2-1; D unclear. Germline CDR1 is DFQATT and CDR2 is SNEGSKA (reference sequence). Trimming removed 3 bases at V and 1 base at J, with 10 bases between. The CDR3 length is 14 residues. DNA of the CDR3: TGCAGTGCTAGGACTCGGGCGTCCTACAATGAGCAGTTCTTC. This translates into CSARTRASYNEQFF.

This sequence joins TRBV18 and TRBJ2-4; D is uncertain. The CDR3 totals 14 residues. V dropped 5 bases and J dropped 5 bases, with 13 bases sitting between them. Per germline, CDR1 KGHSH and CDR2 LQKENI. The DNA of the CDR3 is TGTGCCAGCTCAGATCCCCAGGCACAAAACATTCAGTACTTC. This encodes CASSDPQAQNIQYF.